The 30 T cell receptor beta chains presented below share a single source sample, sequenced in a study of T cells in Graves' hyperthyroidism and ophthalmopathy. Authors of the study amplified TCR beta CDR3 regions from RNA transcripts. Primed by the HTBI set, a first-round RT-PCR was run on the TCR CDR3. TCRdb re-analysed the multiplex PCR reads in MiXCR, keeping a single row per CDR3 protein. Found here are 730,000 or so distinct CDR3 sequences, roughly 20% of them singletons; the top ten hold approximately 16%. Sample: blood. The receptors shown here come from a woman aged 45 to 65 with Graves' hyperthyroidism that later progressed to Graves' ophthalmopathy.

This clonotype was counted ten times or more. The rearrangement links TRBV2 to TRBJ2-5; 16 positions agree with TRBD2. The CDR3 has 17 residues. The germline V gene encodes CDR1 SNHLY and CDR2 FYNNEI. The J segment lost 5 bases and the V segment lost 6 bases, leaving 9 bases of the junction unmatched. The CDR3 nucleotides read TGTGCCAGCAGCCCGGGACTAGCGGGGGGGCCGTCGGAGACCCAGTACTTC. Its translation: CASSPGLAGGPSETQYF.

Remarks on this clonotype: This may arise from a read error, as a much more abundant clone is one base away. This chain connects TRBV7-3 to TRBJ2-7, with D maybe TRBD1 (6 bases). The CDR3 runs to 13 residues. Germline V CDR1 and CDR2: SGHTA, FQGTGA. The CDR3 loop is CAGSATGKHEQYF. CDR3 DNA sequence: TGTGCCGGCAGCGCAACAGGGAAACACGAGCAGTACTTC.

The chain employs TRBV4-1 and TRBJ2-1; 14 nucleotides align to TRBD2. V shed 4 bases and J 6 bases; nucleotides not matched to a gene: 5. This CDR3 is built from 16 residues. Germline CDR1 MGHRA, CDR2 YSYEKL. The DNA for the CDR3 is TGCGCCAGCAGCCCCGGGACTAGCGGGGGAATCAATGAGCAGTTCTTC. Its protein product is CASSPGTSGGINEQFF.

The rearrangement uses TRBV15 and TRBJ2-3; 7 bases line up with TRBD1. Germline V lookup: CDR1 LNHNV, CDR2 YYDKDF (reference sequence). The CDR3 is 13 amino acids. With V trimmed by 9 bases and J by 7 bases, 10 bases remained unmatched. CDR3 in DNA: TGTGCCACTAAGGGAAGGGACAGCTATACGCAGTATTTT. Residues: CATKGRDSYTQYF.

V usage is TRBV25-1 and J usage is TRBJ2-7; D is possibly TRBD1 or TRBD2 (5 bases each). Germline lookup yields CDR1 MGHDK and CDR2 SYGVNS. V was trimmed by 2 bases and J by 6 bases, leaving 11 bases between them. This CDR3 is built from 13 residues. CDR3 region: CASSEDARGEQYF. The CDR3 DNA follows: TGTGCCAGCAGTGAAGATGCGAGGGGCGAGCAGTACTTC.

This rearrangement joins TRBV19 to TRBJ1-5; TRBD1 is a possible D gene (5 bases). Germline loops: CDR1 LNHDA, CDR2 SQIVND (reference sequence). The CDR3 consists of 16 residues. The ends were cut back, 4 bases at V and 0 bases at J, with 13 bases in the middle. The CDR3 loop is CASSTAGGYSNQPQHF. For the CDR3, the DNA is TGTGCCAGTAGTACCGCGGGGGGATATAGCAATCAGCCCCAGCATTTT.

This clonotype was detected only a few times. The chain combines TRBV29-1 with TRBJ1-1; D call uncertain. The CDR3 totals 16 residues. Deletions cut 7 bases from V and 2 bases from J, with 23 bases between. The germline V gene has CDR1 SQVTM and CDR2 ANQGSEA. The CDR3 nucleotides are TGCAGCGCCCGCGCTTCGATATGGGATCTTAACACTGAAGCTTTCTTT. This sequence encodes CSARASIWDLNTEAFF.

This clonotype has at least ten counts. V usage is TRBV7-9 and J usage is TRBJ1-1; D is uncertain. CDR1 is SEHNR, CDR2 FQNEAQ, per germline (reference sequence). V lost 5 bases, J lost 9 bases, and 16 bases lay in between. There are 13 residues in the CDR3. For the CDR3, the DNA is TGTGCCAGCAGCCCATCCGGGCCATTCAAAGCTTTCTTT. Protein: CASSPSGPFKAFF.

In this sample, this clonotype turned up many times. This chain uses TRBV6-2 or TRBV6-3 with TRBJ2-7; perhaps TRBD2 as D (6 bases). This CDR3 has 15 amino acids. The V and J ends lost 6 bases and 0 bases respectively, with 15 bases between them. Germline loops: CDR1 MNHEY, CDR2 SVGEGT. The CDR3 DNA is TGTGCCAGCAGCGACCGGGACTTCCACTCCTACGAGCAGTACTTC. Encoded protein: CASSDRDFHSYEQYF.

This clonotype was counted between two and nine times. The CDR3 here is CATSRDYRDSVWNTEAFF. The CDR3 DNA reads as TGTGCCACCAGCAGAGATTACCGGGACAGTGTTTGGAACACTGAAGCTTTCTTT. This chain joins TRBV15 and TRBJ1-1; TRBD1 agrees at 7 bases. Germline V gene lookup returns CDR1 LNHNV and CDR2 YYDKDF (reference sequence). J was trimmed by 1 base and V by 0 bases; bases with no gene match: 11. The CDR3 length is 18 residues.

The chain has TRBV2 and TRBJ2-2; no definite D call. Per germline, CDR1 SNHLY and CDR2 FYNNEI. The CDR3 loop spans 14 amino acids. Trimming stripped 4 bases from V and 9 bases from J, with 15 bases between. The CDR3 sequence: CASSADPSVRELFF. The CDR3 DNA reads TGTGCCAGCAGTGCGGACCCTTCCGTCCGGGAGCTGTTTTTT.

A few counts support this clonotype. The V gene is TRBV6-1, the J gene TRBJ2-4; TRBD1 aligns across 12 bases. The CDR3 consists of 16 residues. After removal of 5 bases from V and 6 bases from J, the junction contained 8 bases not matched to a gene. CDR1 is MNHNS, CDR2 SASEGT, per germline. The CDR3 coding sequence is TGTGCCAGCAGTAACCTGGGACAGGGGGCGCGAAACATTCAGTACTTC. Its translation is CASSNLGQGARNIQYF.

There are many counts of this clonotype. DNA for the CDR3: TGTGCCAGTGGGACAGGGGATGCCTACAATGAGCAGTTCTTC. Its translation: CASGTGDAYNEQFF. J is TRBJ2-1 and V is TRBV7-9; 10 bases are shared with TRBD1. Germline assignment: CDR1 SEHNR and CDR2 FQNEAQ (reference sequence). The CDR3 spans 14 residues. The V and J ends lost 9 bases and 2 bases, in that order; junction bases with no gene match: 4.

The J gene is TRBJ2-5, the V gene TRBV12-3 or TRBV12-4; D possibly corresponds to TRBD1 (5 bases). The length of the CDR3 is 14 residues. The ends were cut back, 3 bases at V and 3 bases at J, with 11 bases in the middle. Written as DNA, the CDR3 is TGTGCCAGCAGTTTCAGGGCCTTCAAAGAGACCCAGTACTTC. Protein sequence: CASSFRAFKETQYF.

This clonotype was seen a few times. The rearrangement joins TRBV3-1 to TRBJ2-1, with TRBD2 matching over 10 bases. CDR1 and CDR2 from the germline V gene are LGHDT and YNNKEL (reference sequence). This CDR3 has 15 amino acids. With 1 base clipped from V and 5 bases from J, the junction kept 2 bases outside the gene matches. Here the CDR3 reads CASSQVTSGDNEQFF. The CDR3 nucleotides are TGTGCCAGCAGCCAAGTTACTAGCGGGGACAATGAGCAGTTCTTC.

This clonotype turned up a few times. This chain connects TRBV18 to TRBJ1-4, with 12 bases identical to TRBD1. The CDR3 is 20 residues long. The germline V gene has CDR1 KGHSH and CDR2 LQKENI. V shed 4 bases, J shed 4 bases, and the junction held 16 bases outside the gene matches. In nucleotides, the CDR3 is TGTGCCAGCTCACTTCGAGAGCGGGACAGGGGGCTGGAAGATAATGAAAAACTGTTTTTT. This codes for CASSLRERDRGLEDNEKLFF. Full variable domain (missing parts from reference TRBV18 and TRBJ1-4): NAGVMQNPRHLVRRRGQEARLRCSPMKGHSHVYWYRQLPEEGLKFMVYLQKENIIDESGMPKERFSAEFPKEGPSILRIQQVVRGDSAAYFCASSLRERDRGLEDNEKLFFGSGTQLSVL.

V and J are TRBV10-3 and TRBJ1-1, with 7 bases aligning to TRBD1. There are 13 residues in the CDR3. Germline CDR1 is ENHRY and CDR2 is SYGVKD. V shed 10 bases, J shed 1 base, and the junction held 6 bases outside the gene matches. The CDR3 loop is CATGDRQNTEAFF. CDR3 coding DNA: TGTGCCACCGGGGACAGACAGAACACTGAAGCTTTCTTT.

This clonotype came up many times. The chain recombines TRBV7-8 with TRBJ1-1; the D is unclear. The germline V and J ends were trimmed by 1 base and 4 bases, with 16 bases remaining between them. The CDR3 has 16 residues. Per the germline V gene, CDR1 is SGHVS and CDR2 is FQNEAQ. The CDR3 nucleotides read TGTGCCAGCAGCTTAGTATTTGTCCGGGGTATCACTGAAGCTTTCTTT. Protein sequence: CASSLVFVRGITEAFF.

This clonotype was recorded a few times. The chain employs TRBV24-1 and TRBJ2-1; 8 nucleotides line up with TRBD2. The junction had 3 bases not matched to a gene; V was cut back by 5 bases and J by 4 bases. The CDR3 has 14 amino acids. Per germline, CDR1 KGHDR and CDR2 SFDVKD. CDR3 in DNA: TGTGCCACCAGTGGGCGGGGGGCTTACAATGAGCAGTTCTTC. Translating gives CATSGRGAYNEQFF.

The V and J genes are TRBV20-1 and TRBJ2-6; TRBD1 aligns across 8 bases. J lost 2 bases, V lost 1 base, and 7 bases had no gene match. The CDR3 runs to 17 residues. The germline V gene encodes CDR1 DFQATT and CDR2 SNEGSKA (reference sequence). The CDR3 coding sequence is TGCAGTGCTAGAGTCCGGACAGGGAGAACTGGGGCCAACGTCCTGACTTTC. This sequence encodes CSARVRTGRTGANVLTF.

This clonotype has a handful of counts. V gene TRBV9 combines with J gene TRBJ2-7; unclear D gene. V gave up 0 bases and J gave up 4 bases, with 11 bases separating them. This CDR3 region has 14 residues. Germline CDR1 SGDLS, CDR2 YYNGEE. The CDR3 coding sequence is TGTGCCAGCAGCGTAGAGGTTGGCCTATACGAGCAGTACTTC. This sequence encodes CASSVEVGLYEQYF. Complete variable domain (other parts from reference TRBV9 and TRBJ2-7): DSGVTQTPKHLITATGQRVTLRCSPRSGDLSVYWYQQSLDQGLQFLIQYYNGEERAKGNILERFSAQQFPDLHSELNLSSLELGDSALYFCASSVEVGLYEQYFGPGTRLTVT.

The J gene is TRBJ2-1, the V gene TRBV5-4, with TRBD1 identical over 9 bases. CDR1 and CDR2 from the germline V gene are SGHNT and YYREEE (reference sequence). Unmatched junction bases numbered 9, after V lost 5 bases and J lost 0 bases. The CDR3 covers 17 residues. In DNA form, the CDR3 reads TGTGCCAGCAGGTTCAGAGGACAGGGGAGCTCCTACAATGAGCAGTTCTTC. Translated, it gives CASRFRGQGSSYNEQFF.

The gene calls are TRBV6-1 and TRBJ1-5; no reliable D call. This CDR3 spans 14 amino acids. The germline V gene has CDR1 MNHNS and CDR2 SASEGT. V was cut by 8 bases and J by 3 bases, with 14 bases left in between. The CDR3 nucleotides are TGTGCCAGCCGTATCTCATGGGACAATCAGCCCCAGCATTTT. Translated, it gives CASRISWDNQPQHF.

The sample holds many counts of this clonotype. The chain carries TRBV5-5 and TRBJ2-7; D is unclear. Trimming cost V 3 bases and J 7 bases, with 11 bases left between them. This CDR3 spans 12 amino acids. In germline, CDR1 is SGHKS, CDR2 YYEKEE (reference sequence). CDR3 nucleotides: TGTGCCAGCAGCTCAGACCTACGGGAGCAGTACTTC. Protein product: CASSSDLREQYF.

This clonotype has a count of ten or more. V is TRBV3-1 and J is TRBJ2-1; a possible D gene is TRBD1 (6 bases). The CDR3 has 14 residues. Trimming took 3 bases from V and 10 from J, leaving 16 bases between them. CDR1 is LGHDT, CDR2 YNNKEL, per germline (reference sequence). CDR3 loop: CASSHWTGDIEQFF. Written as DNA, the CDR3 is TGTGCCAGCAGCCATTGGACTGGGGACATAGAGCAGTTCTTC.

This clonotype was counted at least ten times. The DNA of the CDR3 is TGCGCCAGCAGCTTAACCGGGCTTAACTATGGCTACACCTTC. It encodes CASSLTGLNYGYTF. V usage is TRBV5-1 and J usage is TRBJ1-2; unclear D gene. Germline loops: CDR1 SGHRS, CDR2 YFSETQ. The ends were cut back, 2 bases at V and 1 base at J, with 9 bases in the middle. The CDR3 loop spans 14 amino acids.

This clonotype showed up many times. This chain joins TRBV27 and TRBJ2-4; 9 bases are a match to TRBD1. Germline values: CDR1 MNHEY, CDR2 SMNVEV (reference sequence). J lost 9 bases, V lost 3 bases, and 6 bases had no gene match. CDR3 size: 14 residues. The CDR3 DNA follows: TGTGCCAGCAGTTTCTCCGGGACAGGGAGCATTCAGTACTTC. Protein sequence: CASSFSGTGSIQYF.

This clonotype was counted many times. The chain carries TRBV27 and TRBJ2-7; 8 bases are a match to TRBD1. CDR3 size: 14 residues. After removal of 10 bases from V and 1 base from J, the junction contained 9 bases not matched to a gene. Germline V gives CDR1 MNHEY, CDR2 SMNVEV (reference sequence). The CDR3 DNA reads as TGTGCCACCCTCCCGACAGGGGTATCCTACGAGCAGTACTTC. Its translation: CATLPTGVSYEQYF.

The CDR3 loop is CASSLGTWRFF. CDR3 nucleotides: TGTGCCAGCAGCTTGGGGACATGGAGGTTCTTC. This rearrangement joins TRBV5-6 to TRBJ2-1; the D gene is possibly TRBD1 (5 bases). V lost 0 bases to trimming and J lost 15 bases, with 10 bases between them. Per the germline V gene, CDR1 is SGHDT and CDR2 is YYEEEE. This CDR3 has 11 residues.

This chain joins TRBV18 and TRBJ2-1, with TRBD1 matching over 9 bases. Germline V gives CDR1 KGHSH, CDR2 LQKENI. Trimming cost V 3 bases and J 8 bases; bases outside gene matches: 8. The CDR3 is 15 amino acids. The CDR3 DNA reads TGTGCCAGCTCACCCGCCGGGACAGGGTCTTATGAGCAGTTCTTC. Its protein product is CASSPAGTGSYEQFF.